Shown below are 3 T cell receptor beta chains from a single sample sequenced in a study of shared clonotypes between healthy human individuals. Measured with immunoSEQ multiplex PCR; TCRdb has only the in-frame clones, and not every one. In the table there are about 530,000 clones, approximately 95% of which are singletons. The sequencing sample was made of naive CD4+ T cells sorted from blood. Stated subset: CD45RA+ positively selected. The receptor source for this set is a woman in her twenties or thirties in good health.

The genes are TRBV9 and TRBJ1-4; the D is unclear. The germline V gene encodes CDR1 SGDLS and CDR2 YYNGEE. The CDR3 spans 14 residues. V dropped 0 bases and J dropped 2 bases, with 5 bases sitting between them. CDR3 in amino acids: CASSVDGTNEKLFF. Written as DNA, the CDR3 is TGTGCCAGCAGCGTAGACGGGACTAATGAAAAACTGTTTTTT. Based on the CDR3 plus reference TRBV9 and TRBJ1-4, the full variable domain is DSGVTQTPKHLITATGQRVTLRCSPRSGDLSVYWYQQSLDQGLQFLIQYYNGEERAKGNILERFSAQQFPDLHSELNLSSLELGDSALYFCASSVDGTNEKLFFGSGTQLSVL.

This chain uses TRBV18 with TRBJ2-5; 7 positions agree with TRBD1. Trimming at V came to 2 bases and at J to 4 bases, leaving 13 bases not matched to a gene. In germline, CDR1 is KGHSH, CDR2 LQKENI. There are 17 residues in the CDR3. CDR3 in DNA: TGTGCCAGCTCACCAATTGTTCGGGGCAGGGGGTCAGAGACCCAGTACTTC. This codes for CASSPIVRGRGSETQYF.

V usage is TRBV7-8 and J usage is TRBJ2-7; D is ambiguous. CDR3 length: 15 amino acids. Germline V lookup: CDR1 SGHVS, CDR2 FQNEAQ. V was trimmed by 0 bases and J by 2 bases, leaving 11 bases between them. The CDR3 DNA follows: TGTGCCAGCAGCTTAGCGCATGGGCTCGCCTACGAGCAGTACTTC. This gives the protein CASSLAHGLAYEQYF.